This entry concerns a single T cell receptor (beta chain). The antigen is undetermined. These data originate in a study of shared clonotypes between healthy human individuals. General study findings and limits: Unshared clonotypes carried lower generation probabilities than those common to all four donors. Sampling included only blood; tissue repertoires likely differ. Rarefaction demonstrated incomplete sorted-subset sequencing despite large depth.

This CDR3 spans 15 amino acids. CDR1 and CDR2 from the germline V gene are SGHAT and FQNNGV. The germline V and J ends were trimmed by 3 bases and 1 base, with 12 bases remaining between them. Measured with immunoSEQ multiplex PCR; TCRdb has only the in-frame clones, and not every one. The table shows roughly 2.6 million clones, with around nine tenths occurring only once. The material sequenced was naive CD4+ T cells sorted from blood. Subset specified: CD45RA+ positively selected. This chain uses TRBV11-2 with TRBJ1-1; no clear D. The origin of this receptor is a man between 18 and 29 years old in good health. The CDR3 coding sequence is TGTGCCAGCAGCTTCGTACTCACGGGGAACACTGAAGCTTTCTTT. Protein sequence: CASSFVLTGNTEAFF.